This T cell receptor (beta chain) emerged from a study of blood T cell repertoires in COVID-19. Study details: The cDNA or gDNA used as material had been derived from T cells, B-cell-depleted T cells, or PBMCs.

The V gene lost 7 bases and the J gene lost 5 bases, with 16 bases spanning the gap. The CDR3 loop spans 14 amino acids. Looked up from germline, CDR1 is KGHDR and CDR2 is SFDVKD. Cohorts were assigned according to the clinical history that participants reported. Cohort 3 donors counted as recovered after two negative PCRs, clearance, or resolved symptoms. Methods used by the authors: Reference gene primer amplification yielded estimated nucleated cell counts. TCRdb's table, derived via immunoSEQ multiplex PCR, lists solely in-frame clones and lacks some. The V and J calls and clone size were taken over from that table, and D and trimming were inferred from the DNA. The data hold approximately 320,000 clones, with about 92% observed a single time.

The clonotype comes from a man in his fifties or sixties who had recovered from COVID-19. Sequencing was carried out using PBMCs or T cells enriched from blood (not recorded which). The chain recombines TRBV24-1 with TRBJ2-5; D not certain. The CDR3 nucleotides read TGTGCCACCAGCCCCACGGCGAGCGTTGAGACCCAGTACTTC. Translated, it gives CATSPTASVETQYF.